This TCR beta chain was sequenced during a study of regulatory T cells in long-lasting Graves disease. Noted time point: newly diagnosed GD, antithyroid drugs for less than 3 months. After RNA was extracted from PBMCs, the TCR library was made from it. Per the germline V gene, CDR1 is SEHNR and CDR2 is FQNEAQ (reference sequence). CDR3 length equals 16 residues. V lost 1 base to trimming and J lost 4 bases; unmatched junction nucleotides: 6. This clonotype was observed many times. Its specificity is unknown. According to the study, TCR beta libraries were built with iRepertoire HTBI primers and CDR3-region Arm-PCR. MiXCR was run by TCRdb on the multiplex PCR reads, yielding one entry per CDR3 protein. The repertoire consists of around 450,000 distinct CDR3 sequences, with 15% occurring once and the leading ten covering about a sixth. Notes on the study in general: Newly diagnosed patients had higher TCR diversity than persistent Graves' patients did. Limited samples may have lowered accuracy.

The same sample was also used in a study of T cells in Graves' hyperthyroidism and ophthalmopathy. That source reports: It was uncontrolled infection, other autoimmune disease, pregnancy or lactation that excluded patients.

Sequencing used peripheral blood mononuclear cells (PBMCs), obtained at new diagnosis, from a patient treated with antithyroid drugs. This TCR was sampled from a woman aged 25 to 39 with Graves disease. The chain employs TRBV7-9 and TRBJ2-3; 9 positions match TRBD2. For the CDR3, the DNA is TGTGCCAGCAGCTTAGAATTAGCGGGAGTTTCAGATACGCAGTATTTT. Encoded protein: CASSLELAGVSDTQYF.